Listed here are 24 T cell receptor beta chains from one sample, sequenced in a study of identifying expanded T cells in peripheral blood (dated by TCRdb to between 2018 and 2020). Libraries were built with the immunoSEQ multiplex PCR assay. TCRdb provides this immuneACCESS table in a form limited to in-frame rearrangements. Some clones are lacking; in checked studies, under half of them reflect an unresolved V gene, and why the rest are absent is not known. The sample records 60,000 to 80,000 clones, roughly 88% of which are singletons. The biggest ten clones account for over 2.5% of the sample. The specimen was blood. These receptors all come from a person aged 18-70 years in good health.

The rearrangement joins TRBV2 to TRBJ2-2; TRBD2 might be the D (6 bases). This CDR3 region has 15 residues. Trimming took 6 bases from V and 4 from J, leaving 15 bases between them. Germline values: CDR1 SNHLY, CDR2 FYNNEI. The CDR3 region is CASREQLAATGELFF. The CDR3 DNA is TGTGCCAGCAGGGAACAACTAGCAGCCACCGGGGAGCTGTTTTTT.

The chain combines TRBV19 with TRBJ1-6; D ambiguous. Trimming stripped 1 base from V and 9 bases from J, with 7 bases between. Germline assignment: CDR1 LNHDA and CDR2 SQIVND (reference sequence). The CDR3 contains 13 residues. The CDR3 nucleotides read TGTGCCAGTAGTATAGGGGGTTCTTCACCCCTCCACTTT. This codes for CASSIGGSSPLHF.

The V call is TRBV7-8, the J call TRBJ2-3, with D possibly TRBD2 on 6 matching bases. From germline, CDR1 is SGHVS and CDR2 FQNEAQ. This CDR3 is built from 17 residues. V lost 3 bases to trimming and J lost 11 bases, with 27 bases between them. As DNA, the CDR3 is TGTGCCAGCAGCTTGTTTAAGGAGGGACCTGGAGTAGTAGGGCAGTATTTT. This sequence encodes CASSLFKEGPGVVGQYF.

The V gene is TRBV6-5, the J gene TRBJ2-2; 9 bases agree with TRBD2. The CDR3 spans 14 residues. Germline V lookup: CDR1 MNHEY, CDR2 SVGAGI. J lost 9 bases, V lost 5 bases, and 7 bases had no gene match. CDR3 bases: TGTGCCAGCAGTACTAGCGGGCCCCCCCGGGAGCTGTTTTTT. It yields the protein CASSTSGPPRELFF.

The chain couples TRBV5-4 to TRBJ1-2; a weak D match, TRBD1 (5 bases). V lost 1 base and J 8 bases, leaving 15 bases between the germline ends. This CDR3 has 14 residues. In germline, CDR1 is SGHNT, CDR2 YYREEE (reference sequence). The CDR3, as DNA: TGTGCCAGCAGCTTGATCTCGGGGGAGGAGGGCTACACCTTC. It encodes CASSLISGEEGYTF. Looking up the rest from reference TRBV5-4 and TRBJ1-2 gives the full variable domain: ETGVTQSPTHLIKTRGQQVTLRCSSQSGHNTVSWYQQALGQGPQFIFQYYREEENGRGNFPPRFSGLQFPNYSSELNVNALELDDSALYLCASSLISGEEGYTFGSGTRLTVV.

J is TRBJ2-7 and V is TRBV27; D is perhaps TRBD2 (6 bases). The CDR3 is 15 amino acids. The V and J ends lost 6 bases and 3 bases respectively, with 18 bases between them. Germline V gene sequence: CDR1 MNHEY, CDR2 SMNVEV (reference sequence). The DNA of the CDR3 is TGTGCCAGCAGCCCAGAGGGAGGTCGTAACTACGAGCAGTACTTC. As protein: CASSPEGGRNYEQYF.

The rearrangement links TRBV9 to TRBJ1-6; D uncertain. Trimming cost V 0 bases and J 7 bases, with 11 bases left between them. Germline V gives CDR1 SGDLS, CDR2 YYNGEE. This CDR3 spans 15 amino acids. The CDR3: CASSVAGVPNSPLHF. DNA for the CDR3: TGTGCCAGCAGCGTAGCTGGGGTGCCAAATTCACCCCTCCACTTT.

The V gene is TRBV27, the J gene TRBJ1-2; D gene ambiguous. This CDR3 comprises 15 residues. In germline, CDR1 is MNHEY, CDR2 SMNVEV (reference sequence). Trimming removed 1 base at V and 0 bases at J, with 9 bases between. The CDR3, as DNA: TGTGCCAGCAGTTTATACTCCGATCCTAACTATGGCTACACCTTC. Amino acids: CASSLYSDPNYGYTF.

The V and J genes are TRBV5-4 and TRBJ2-3; 8 nucleotides match TRBD1. Trimming cost V 4 bases and J 4 bases; bases outside gene matches: 5. Germline V gene data show CDR1 as SGHNT and CDR2 as YYREEE (reference sequence). There are 14 residues in the CDR3. The CDR3 sequence is CASSLQGASDTQYF. In nucleotides, the CDR3 is TGTGCCAGCAGCCTCCAGGGGGCGTCAGATACGCAGTATTTT.

The V and J genes are TRBV7-3 and TRBJ2-5, with 7 nucleotides matching TRBD1. CDR3 length: 13 residues. Unmatched junction bases numbered 3, after V lost 3 bases and J lost 5 bases. Germline assignment: CDR1 SGHTA and CDR2 FQGTGA. As DNA, the CDR3 is TGTGCCAGCAGCTTTGACAGGGAGGAGACCCAGTACTTC. This encodes CASSFDREETQYF. Together with reference TRBV7-3 and TRBJ2-5, the CDR3 gives the full variable domain: GAGVSQTPSNKVTEKGKYVELRCDPISGHTALYWYRQSLGQGPEFLIYFQGTGAADDSGLPNDRFFAVRPEGSVSTLKIQRTERGDSAVYLCASSFDREETQYFGPGTRLLVL.

The rearrangement uses TRBV4-3 and TRBJ2-5, with D tentatively TRBD1 or TRBD2 (5 bases each). The V gene's germline CDR1 is LGHNA and CDR2 YSLEER. Trimming cost V 1 base and J 1 base, with 16 bases left between them. The CDR3 sequence is 17 residues long. The CDR3 nucleotides are TGCGCCAGCAGCCAAGTCGAAAGTGGGACCGCCCAAGAGACCCAGTACTTC. It is translated as CASSQVESGTAQETQYF.

V gene TRBV7-8 combines with J gene TRBJ2-7; D gene ambiguous. The CDR3 is 12 residues long. V shed 1 base and J shed 7 bases, with 8 bases lying between them. Germline-derived CDR1 and CDR2 are SGHVS and FQNEAQ. CDR3 DNA: TGTGCCAGCAGCTTAGTATTCTGGGAGCAGTACTTC. This codes for CASSLVFWEQYF.

The chain links TRBV6-5 to TRBJ2-5; TRBD2 might be the D (5 bases). Deletions cut 2 bases from V and 5 bases from J, with 15 bases between. Germline CDR1 and CDR2: MNHEY and SVGAGI. This CDR3 is built from 15 residues. CDR3 nucleotides: TGTGCCAGCAGTTACCTATCGAGGGCCGGGGAGACCCAGTACTTC. This gives the protein CASSYLSRAGETQYF.

The chain joins TRBV27 to TRBJ1-5; maybe TRBD1 (5 bases). V was shortened by 8 bases and J by 2 bases, with 19 bases between the two germline ends. Germline assignment: CDR1 MNHEY and CDR2 SMNVEV (reference sequence). This CDR3 has 16 amino acids. The CDR3 region has the DNA TGTGCCAGCGATAGGGGCAGAAGGTTCCGCAATCAGCCCCAGCATTTT. Translation: CASDRGRRFRNQPQHF.

V and J are TRBV5-4 and TRBJ1-2; 9 positions match TRBD1. V shed 3 bases, J shed 6 bases, and the junction held 9 bases outside the gene matches. CDR3 length: 15 residues. Germline V gene lookup returns CDR1 SGHNT and CDR2 YYREEE (reference sequence). The CDR3 is CASSSPGQGKDGYTF. CDR3 sequence (DNA): TGTGCCAGCAGCTCACCGGGACAGGGTAAGGATGGCTACACCTTC.

The chain is built from TRBV7-2 and TRBJ1-6; a possible D gene is TRBD1 (5 bases). The germline CDR1 and CDR2 sequences are SGHTA and FQGNSA. CDR3 length: 17 amino acids. Trimming cost V 5 bases and J 7 bases, with 21 bases left between them. CDR3 loop: CASSTRRDLGRNSPLHF. In DNA form, the CDR3 reads TGTGCCAGCAGCACGCGGAGGGATCTGGGGCGGAATTCACCCCTCCACTTT.

This sequence joins TRBV5-1 and TRBJ2-2; 13 bases align to TRBD2. This CDR3 spans 15 amino acids. The germline V gene has CDR1 SGHRS and CDR2 YFSETQ. V shed 7 bases and J 3 bases; nucleotides not matched to a gene: 3. The CDR3, as DNA: TGCGCCAGCTGTGGACTAGCGGGAGACACCGGGGAGCTGTTTTTT. Amino acids: CASCGLAGDTGELFF.

The gene calls are TRBV14 and TRBJ1-1; D not certain. Germline V gene lookup returns CDR1 SGHDN and CDR2 FVKESK. The CDR3 loop spans 14 amino acids. Between the trimmed V and J ends, which lost 5 bases and 4 bases, there was a span of 14 bases. In DNA form, the CDR3 reads TGTGCCAGCAGCTTCGGTAGTGTGGGCACTGAAGCTTTCTTT. This encodes CASSFGSVGTEAFF.

The genes are TRBV6-5 and TRBJ2-4; D remains unclear. This CDR3 region has 11 residues. With 4 bases removed from V and 5 bases from J, the gap between germline ends came to 3 bases. Germline V gene data show CDR1 as MNHEY and CDR2 as SVGAGI. This CDR3 is CASSSENIQYF. The CDR3 DNA reads as TGTGCCAGCAGTTCGGAAAACATTCAGTACTTC.

V is TRBV4-1 and J is TRBJ1-4, with D possibly matching TRBD1 (5 bases). CDR1 and CDR2 (germline): MGHRA, YSYEKL. The CDR3 loop spans 14 amino acids. V shed 1 base and J shed 10 bases, with 13 bases lying between them. The CDR3 nucleotides are TGCGCCAGCAGCCAAGGGGGCTCTGACGGAAAACTGTTTTTT. Translated, it gives CASSQGGSDGKLFF.

This clone occurred once. V usage is TRBV6-5 and J usage is TRBJ2-1; TRBD1 agrees at 8 bases. This CDR3 comprises 12 residues. CDR1 MNHEY and CDR2 SVGAGI come from the germline V gene. After removal of 4 bases from V and 9 bases from J, the junction contained 2 bases not matched to a gene. The CDR3 nucleotides read TGTGCCAGCAGTTCAACAGGGGGTGAGCAGTTCTTC. It translates to CASSSTGGEQFF.

The chain employs TRBV29-1 and TRBJ1-1; no reliable D call. Germline V CDR1 and CDR2: SQVTM, ANQGSEA. V dropped 0 bases and J dropped 5 bases, with 13 bases sitting between them. The length of the CDR3 is 14 residues. CDR3 DNA: TGCAGCGTTGAAGATCGCTCCCGAGGGACTGAAGCTTTCTTT. Residues: CSVEDRSRGTEAFF.

V gene TRBV30 combines with J gene TRBJ2-1, with D possibly being TRBD1 (6 bases). V was cut by 4 bases and J by 3 bases, with 16 bases left in between. CDR1 is GTSNPN and CDR2 is SVGIG in the germline V gene (reference sequence). The CDR3 sequence is 15 residues long. CDR3 DNA sequence: TGTGCCTGGATGAACGGCCCAGGGGTCTACAATGAGCAGTTCTTC. Translated, it gives CAWMNGPGVYNEQFF. Full variable domain (rest looked up from reference TRBV30 and TRBJ2-1): SQTIHQWPATLVQPVGSPLSLECTVEGTSNPNLYWYRQAAGRGLQLLFYSVGIGQISSEVPQNLSASRPQDRQFILSSKKLLLSDSGFYLCAWMNGPGVYNEQFFGPGTRLTVL.

The chain is built from TRBV10-3 and TRBJ2-2; possible D gene TRBD2, 5 bases. Germline values: CDR1 ENHRY, CDR2 SYGVKD. The CDR3 is made up of 13 amino acids. Trimming pared 4 bases from V and 6 bases from J, leaving 9 bases between. The CDR3 here is CAISATISGELFF. CDR3 nucleotides: TGTGCCATCAGTGCGACTATATCCGGGGAGCTGTTTTTT.